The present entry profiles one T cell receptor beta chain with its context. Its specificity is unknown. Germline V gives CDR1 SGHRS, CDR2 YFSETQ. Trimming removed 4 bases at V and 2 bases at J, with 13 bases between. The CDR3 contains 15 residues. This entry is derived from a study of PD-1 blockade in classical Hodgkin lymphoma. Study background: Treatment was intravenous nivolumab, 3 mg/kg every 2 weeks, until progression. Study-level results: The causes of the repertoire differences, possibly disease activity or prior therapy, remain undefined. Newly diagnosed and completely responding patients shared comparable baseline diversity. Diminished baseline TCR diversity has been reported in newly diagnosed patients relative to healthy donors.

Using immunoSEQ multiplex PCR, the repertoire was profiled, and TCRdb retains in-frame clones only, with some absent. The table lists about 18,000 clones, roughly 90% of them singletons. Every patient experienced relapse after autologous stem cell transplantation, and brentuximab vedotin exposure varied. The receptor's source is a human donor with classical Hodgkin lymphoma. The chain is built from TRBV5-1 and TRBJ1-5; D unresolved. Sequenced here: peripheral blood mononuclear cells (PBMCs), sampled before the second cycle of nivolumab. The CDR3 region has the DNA TGCGCCAGCAGCCTGGACGTCGGGGGCAATCAGCCCCAGCATTTT. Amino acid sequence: CASSLDVGGNQPQHF. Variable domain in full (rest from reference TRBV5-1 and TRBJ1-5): KAGVTQTPRYLIKTRGQQVTLSCSPISGHRSVSWYQQTPGQGLQFLFEYFSETQRNKGNFPGRFSGRQFSNSRSEMNVSTLELGDSALYLCASSLDVGGNQPQHFGDGTRLSIL.